Following are 22 T cell receptor beta chains from one sample sequenced in a study of blood T cells in healthy people across ages. A second PCR, run for roughly 7 to 11 cycles, used a sample-barcoded 5' primer plus a J-beta primer mix. TCRdb recomputed calls from the 5' RACE reads with MiXCR, one row per CDR3 protein. This sample has almost 1 million distinct CDR3 sequences; roughly 47% occur once, and the top ten carry about a fifth. Sequenced material: blood. The receptors derive from a woman in her fifties or sixties in good health.

This clonotype was counted a single time. The chain carries TRBV7-9 and TRBJ1-6; D is unclear. V lost 5 bases, J lost 14 bases, and 22 bases lay in between. The CDR3 runs 15 residues. Germline V gene lookup returns CDR1 SEHNR and CDR2 FQNEAQ (reference sequence). CDR3 residues: CASSEEVRYIGALHF. Written as DNA, the CDR3 is TGTGCCAGCAGCGAAGAGGTCCGGTATATTGGGGCCCTCCACTTT. Complete variable domain (other parts from reference TRBV7-9 and TRBJ1-6): DTGVSQNPRHKITKRGQNVTFRCDPISEHNRLYWYRQTLGQGPEFLTYFQNEAQLEKSRLLSDRFSAERPKGSFSTLEIQRTEQGDSAMYLCASSEEVRYIGALHFGNGTRLTVT.

The J gene is TRBJ2-4, the V gene TRBV10-3; D is uncertain. The J call may not be correct, given that the DNA end is closer to TRBJ2-7. Germline CDR1 ENHRY, CDR2 SYGVKD. The CDR3 has 12 amino acids. CDR3 residues: CAITEPGNEQYF. CDR3 nucleotide sequence: TGTGCCATCACCGAGCCGGGTAACGAGCAGTACTTC.

The V gene is TRBV4-2, the J gene TRBJ2-1; 10 bases match TRBD2. The germline gives CDR1 LGHNA, CDR2 YNFKEQ. CDR3 size: 15 residues. V was pared by 3 bases and J by 6 bases, with 5 bases of the junction left unmatched. The CDR3 here is CASSHLAGATNEQFF. The CDR3 DNA reads TGTGCCAGCAGCCACCTAGCGGGAGCCACCAATGAGCAGTTCTTC.

V gene TRBV20-1 combines with J gene TRBJ2-3; D gene uncertain. The V gene's germline CDR1 is DFQATT and CDR2 SNEGSKA (reference sequence). Trimming shortened V by 0 bases and J by 5 bases, and 12 bases separated the two germline ends. The CDR3 consists of 14 residues. The CDR3, as DNA: TGCAGTGCTAGAGATCTTACGACTTTAGATACGCAGTATTTT. Protein product: CSARDLTTLDTQYF.

A remark on this clonotype: One end of the junction varies from germline; a read error may be responsible. This sequence joins TRBV6-5 and TRBJ2-5; possibly TRBD2 for D (5 bases). Per the germline V gene, CDR1 is MNHEY and CDR2 is SVGAGI. The CDR3 is 13 residues long. This chain's CDR3 is CASGYTGQETQYF. In DNA form, the CDR3 reads TGTGCCAGCGGTTACACGGGGCAAGAGACCCAGTACTTC.

The chain joins TRBV12-3 or TRBV12-4 to TRBJ2-7, with D unclear. The germline V and J ends were trimmed by 2 bases and 2 bases, with 7 bases remaining between them. This CDR3 is built from 13 residues. CDR3 bases: TGTGCCAGCAGTTTAATGCGAACCTACGAGCAGTACTTC. It specifies CASSLMRTYEQYF.

This clonotype was seen a handful of times. This chain uses TRBV12-3 or TRBV12-4 with TRBJ2-1, with TRBD2 as a possible D gene (6 bases). This CDR3 spans 17 amino acids. Deletions cut 6 bases from V and 4 bases from J, with 22 bases between. The CDR3 nucleotides are TGTGCCAGCAGCAACCGGGACTCGCCCATTGGTTACAATGAGCAGTTCTTC. This encodes CASSNRDSPIGYNEQFF.

This clonotype was detected only a few times. The chain links TRBV10-1 to TRBJ2-7; 7 bases match TRBD2. The J call may be wrong; the DNA end is better matched by TRBJ2-5. The CDR3 totals 16 residues. Germline assignment: CDR1 WNHNN and CDR2 SYGVQD (reference sequence). CDR3 region: CASSELTGLSLETQYF. CDR3 sequence (DNA): TGCGCCAGCAGTGAGTTAACGGGACTATCACTAGAGACCCAGTACTTC.

This clonotype was picked up a small number of times. The J gene is TRBJ2-7, the V gene TRBV13, with a possible D match to TRBD2 (7 bases). The germline CDR1 and CDR2 sequences are PRHDT and FYEKMQ (reference sequence). V was pared by 5 bases and J by 3 bases, with 17 bases between. The CDR3 contains 15 residues. This CDR3 reads CASSKAGHTSYEQYF. The CDR3 region has the DNA TGTGCCAGCAGCAAAGCGGGACACACAAGCTACGAGCAGTACTTC.

This clonotype appeared a few times. The rearrangement joins TRBV10-3 to TRBJ2-5, with D perhaps matching TRBD2 (6 bases). The DNA end lines up better with TRBJ2-7; the J call may be wrong. Germline CDR1 and CDR2: ENHRY and SYGVKD. The CDR3 spans 13 residues. For the CDR3, the DNA is TGTGCCATCAGTCGGGACTCTTGGGGCGAGCAGTACTTC. Translated: CAISRDSWGEQYF.

The chain employs TRBV19 and TRBJ2-6, with 10 nucleotides matching TRBD1. V lost 3 bases, J lost 2 bases, and 4 bases stayed unmatched. The CDR3 spans 17 residues. From germline, CDR1 is LNHDA and CDR2 SQIVND (reference sequence). The CDR3 spells CASSMGQGRAGANVLTF. CDR3 in DNA: TGTGCCAGTAGTATGGGACAGGGGAGGGCTGGGGCCAACGTCCTGACTTTC.

The V gene is TRBV21-1, the J gene TRBJ1-2; the table gives TRBD1 as D, unverified against the DNA. TRBV21-1 is annotated as a pseudogene. This CDR3 spans 14 amino acids. The CDR3 sequence: CASSKSGQFYGYTF. The CDR3 DNA sequence: TGTGCCAGCAGCAAAAGTGGACAGTTCTATGGCTACACCTTC.

The chain uses TRBV5-5 and TRBJ2-3, with D perhaps matching TRBD1 (5 bases). The CDR3 contains 16 residues. Germline V gene data show CDR1 as SGHKS and CDR2 as YYEKEE (reference sequence). The V end was cut by 2 bases, the J end by 2 bases, with 15 bases between. CDR3 bases: TGTGCCAGCAGCTTTAATGGGGCAGGCGTCACAGATACGCAGTATTTT. As protein: CASSFNGAGVTDTQYF.

There are a few counts of this clonotype. The chain's CDR3 is CSAAGTDYEQYF. The DNA for the CDR3 is TGCAGTGCGGCCGGGACAGACTACGAGCAGTACTTC. This chain uses TRBV20-1 with TRBJ2-7; TRBD1 aligns across 7 bases. The germline V gene has CDR1 DFQATT and CDR2 SNEGSKA (reference sequence). V lost 6 bases to trimming and J lost 3 bases; unmatched junction nucleotides: 5. CDR3 length equals 12 residues.

The chain carries TRBV5-8 and TRBJ2-5; D possibly matches TRBD1 or TRBD2 (5 bases each). Per germline, CDR1 SGHTS and CDR2 YDEGEE. V lost 2 bases and J 4 bases, leaving 15 bases between the germline ends. The CDR3 is 15 residues long. CDR3 sequence (DNA): TGTGCCAGCAGCTTCGGGACGCGGCTCGGAGAGACCCAGTACTTC. Translated: CASSFGTRLGETQYF.

This clonotype was picked up a small number of times. The J gene is TRBJ2-5, the V gene TRBV27, with 7 bases that match TRBD2. Germline CDR1 reads MNHEY; CDR2 reads SMNVEV (reference sequence). V dropped 3 bases and J dropped 1; count of bases not matched to a gene: 2. The CDR3 length is 14 residues. The chain's CDR3 is CASSFGLGQETQYF. The CDR3 DNA reads as TGTGCCAGCAGTTTCGGACTAGGCCAAGAGACCCAGTACTTC.

The CDR3 protein is CASSEAAGGGEQYF. The CDR3 DNA reads as TGTGCCAGCAGTGAGGCTGCGGGAGGGGGCGAGCAGTACTTC. V usage is TRBV2 and J usage is TRBJ2-5; TRBD2 matches at 9 bases. The end of the DNA fits TRBJ2-7 better, so the J call may be wrong. Germline CDR1 SNHLY, CDR2 FYNNEI. This CDR3 has 14 amino acids.

The chain has TRBV6-6 and TRBJ2-7; the D gene is possibly TRBD1 (6 bases). CDR3 length: 14 residues. The ends were cut back, 7 bases at V and 3 bases at J, with 16 bases in the middle. Germline V gene data show CDR1 as MNHNY and CDR2 as SVGAGI (reference sequence). The CDR3 spells CASNSDSPVYEQYF. Written as DNA, the CDR3 is TGTGCCAGCAACTCGGACAGCCCCGTCTACGAGCAGTACTTC.

The V and J genes are TRBV3-1 and TRBJ2-1; 7 positions agree with TRBD2. The CDR3 is 16 residues long. Germline V CDR1 and CDR2: LGHDT, YNNKEL (reference sequence). V shed 1 base, J shed 3 bases, and the junction held 6 bases outside the gene matches. CDR3 amino acids: CASSQAPGTIYNEQFF. DNA for the CDR3: TGTGCCAGCAGCCAAGCTCCCGGGACTATCTACAATGAGCAGTTCTTC.

The chain uses TRBV4-2 and TRBJ1-2, with D maybe TRBD1 (6 bases). Looked up from germline, CDR1 is LGHNA and CDR2 is YNFKEQ. The CDR3 covers 14 residues. V was trimmed by 4 bases and J by 8 bases, leaving 17 bases between them. For the CDR3, the DNA is TGTGCCAGCAGCCCACAGGGCAGGGATAGGGGCTACACCTTC. It encodes CASSPQGRDRGYTF.

This clonotype came up once. The DNA for the CDR3 is TGTGCCAGCAGCCAACACTCTAGCGGGAGTGTGACTGAGCAGTTCTTC. Residues: CASSQHSSGSVTEQFF. This chain joins TRBV4-2 and TRBJ2-1; TRBD2 matches 10 bases. The germline gives CDR1 LGHNA, CDR2 YNFKEQ. V was pared by 2 bases and J by 9 bases, with 10 bases of the junction left unmatched. The CDR3 spans 16 residues.

The chain is built from TRBV29-1 and TRBJ2-1; the match to TRBD2 covers 9 bases. The trim removed 4 bases at V and 4 bases at J, leaving 11 bases unmatched. The CDR3 has 16 amino acids. Germline CDR1 and CDR2: SQVTM and ANQGSEA. This CDR3 reads CSVGLAGSNSYNEQFF. In nucleotides, the CDR3 is TGCAGCGTTGGGCTAGCGGGGAGTAACTCATACAATGAGCAGTTCTTC.